Each of the 7 T cell receptor beta chains below was sequenced from the same sample in a study of OX40 agonist ivuxolimab in advanced cancers. Profiled with immunoSEQ multiplex PCR; TCRdb holds only in-frame clones, not every one. The table lists about 35,000 clones, about 82% of them singletons, with 20% to 30% in the top ten. The sequenced sample was CD4+ or CD8+ T cells sorted from blood, obtained in a trial of the OX40 agonist ivuxolimab. The receptor source for this set is an adult with an advanced solid tumor such as melanoma, head and neck, liver or kidney cancer.

This clone was detected a few times. CDR3 region: CASGRPVAANEKLFF. DNA for the CDR3: TGTGCTAGTGGTCGGCCCGTAGCGGCTAATGAAAAACTGTTTTTT. The rearrangement uses TRBV12-5 and TRBJ1-4; D gene ambiguous. V was clipped by 5 bases and J by 3 bases, with 13 bases between them. Germline assignment: CDR1 LGHNT and CDR2 FRNRAP. This CDR3 comprises 15 residues.

The chain has TRBV7-3 and TRBJ1-2; 12 nucleotides align to TRBD1. The CDR3 runs 15 residues. Unmatched junction bases numbered 7, after V lost 4 bases and J lost 7 bases. CDR1 is SGHTA, CDR2 FQGTGA, per germline. CDR3 in DNA: TGTGCCAGCAGCTCCTCGGGACAGGGGGCGGGTGGCTACACCTTC. Its translation is CASSSSGQGAGGYTF.

The chain combines TRBV15 with TRBJ2-7; maybe TRBD2 (5 bases). The germline CDR1 and CDR2 sequences are LNHNV and YYDKDF (reference sequence). The CDR3 sequence is 14 residues long. V was cut by 0 bases and J by 4 bases, with 10 bases left in between. The CDR3 here is CATSRDLAPYEQYF. Here the CDR3 DNA reads TGTGCCACCAGCAGAGATCTAGCCCCTTACGAGCAGTACTTC.

The CDR3 spells CASSDSTSGSYNEQFF. CDR3 coding DNA: TGTGCCAGCAGTGACTCGACTAGCGGGAGTTACAATGAGCAGTTCTTC. The chain links TRBV6-4 to TRBJ2-1; 12 nucleotides match TRBD2. The germline V gene has CDR1 MRHNA and CDR2 SNTAGT. This CDR3 has 16 amino acids. V lost 0 bases to trimming and J lost 4 bases; unmatched junction nucleotides: 1.

The CDR3 is CASSFSKDEAFF. Written as DNA, the CDR3 is TGTGCCAGCAGCTTTTCGAAGGATGAAGCTTTCTTT. This chain joins TRBV5-5 and TRBJ1-1; the D is unclear. The length of the CDR3 is 12 residues. V dropped 2 bases and J dropped 7 bases, with 9 bases sitting between them. CDR1 is SGHKS and CDR2 is YYEKEE in the germline V gene (reference sequence).

This clone came up once. V and J are TRBV9 and TRBJ1-4, with 7 bases that match TRBD1. Germline CDR1 and CDR2: SGDLS and YYNGEE. The CDR3 spans 14 residues. V lost 0 bases and J lost 8; bases outside the gene matches: 4. The CDR3 coding sequence is TGTGCCAGCAGCGTAGAGGGGGCGGACGAAAAACTGTTTTTT. Protein sequence: CASSVEGADEKLFF.

V is TRBV5-1 and J is TRBJ2-1; TRBD2 is a possible D gene (5 bases). CDR1 SGHRS and CDR2 YFSETQ come from the germline V gene. V dropped 4 bases and J dropped 8 bases, with 19 bases sitting between them. The CDR3 length is 15 residues. This chain's CDR3 is CASSPPRLPSYEQFF. Written as DNA, the CDR3 is TGCGCCAGCAGCCCACCGCGACTACCATCCTATGAGCAGTTCTTC.